This TCR beta chain was captured by sequencing in a study of OX40 agonist ivuxolimab in advanced cancers. Overall study: Three patients responded partially, comprising one with hepatocellular carcinoma and two with cutaneous melanoma. Study-wide results and caveats: There were also nonresponders showing low normalized T-cell clonal expansion. Antigens targeted by the expanded peripheral T cells were not determined.

Points on this clone: As yet, its antigen is unknown.

This CDR3 is built from 15 residues. Germline V gives CDR1 MNHNS, CDR2 SASEGT. V was clipped by 4 bases and J by 5 bases; unmatched bases: 5. Clones were read by immunoSEQ multiplex PCR, and TCRdb kept only the in-frame ones, dropping some. The repertoire holds 68,000 or so clones, with roughly 80% as singletons. The genes are TRBV6-1 and TRBJ2-5; 12 bases line up with TRBD2. The sequences come from CD4+ or CD8+ T cells sorted from blood, collected in a trial of the OX40 agonist ivuxolimab. The sequence was obtained from an adult with an advanced solid tumor such as melanoma, head and neck, liver or kidney cancer. DNA of the CDR3: TGTGCCAGCAGTGTCGGACTAGCGGGGCGTGAGACCCAGTACTTC. Translation gives CASSVGLAGRETQYF.